These T cell receptor beta chains were read from a single sample in a study of blood T cell repertoires in COVID-19. Repertoires were generated with immunoSEQ multiplex PCR, while TCRdb's copy carries only in-frame clones and drops some. The data hold fewer than 300,000 clones, with roughly 91% observed a single time. The material sequenced was peripheral blood. The origin of the receptors is a middle-aged woman who had recovered from COVID-19. Each CDR3 is given with its conserved first and last residue. The order of the fields is clone size, J gene, D gene, V gene, CDR3 protein, CDR3 DNA. The D gene is left open where the match is weak. Clone size is given for some rows only: seen once, a few or many times, or a class if the clone is expanded.

>NA|TRBJ2-7|TRBD1|TRBV5-4
CASTLGGTGDSYEQYF
TGTGCCAGCACCCTGGGGGGGACAGGGGACTCCTACGAGCAGTACTTC
>NA|TRBJ1-2|TRBD1|TRBV19
CASRGTERYGYTF
TGTGCCAGTAGGGGGACAGAGCGATATGGCTACACCTTC
>NA|TRBJ1-2|TRBD1|TRBV10-3
CAISSGQGALGYTF
TGTGCCATCAGTTCGGGACAGGGGGCTTTAGGCTACACCTTC
>NA|TRBJ2-1|NA|TRBV18
CASSPIPRGTYNEQFF
TGTGCCAGCTCACCAATCCCTAGGGGAACCTACAATGAGCAGTTCTTC
>NA|TRBJ1-2|NA|TRBV7-2
CASSANSLNYGYTF
TGTGCCAGCAGCGCCAACAGCCTGAACTATGGCTACACCTTC
>NA|TRBJ2-1|TRBD2|TRBV5-6
CASSFRLAEYNEQFF
TGTGCCAGCAGCTTTCGGCTAGCGGAGTACAATGAGCAGTTCTTC
>NA|TRBJ2-1|NA|TRBV7-8
CASSLALADEQFF
TGTGCCAGCAGCTTAGCACTAGCCGATGAGCAGTTCTTC
>NA|TRBJ2-1|NA|TRBV14
CASIPGREQFF
TGTGCCAGCATCCCTGGCAGGGAGCAGTTCTTC
>NA|TRBJ2-7|NA|TRBV13
CASSAGVSYEQYF
TGTGCCAGCAGCGCCGGAGTTTCCTACGAGCAGTACTTC
>NA|TRBJ2-5|TRBD1|TRBV4-2
CASSQGTGDQETQYF
TGTGCCAGCAGCCAAGGGACAGGCGATCAAGAGACCCAGTACTTC
>NA|TRBJ2-7|NA|TRBV6-2/TRBV6-3
CASSSPSDGGGEQYF
TGTGCCAGCAGTTCCCCCTCGGACGGGGGAGGCGAGCAGTACTTC
>NA|TRBJ2-1|NA|TRBV20-1
CSASMGLGWFF
TGCAGTGCTAGCATGGGACTGGGGTGGTTCTTC
>few|TRBJ1-3|NA|TRBV6-2/TRBV6-3
CASSTPGNTIYF
TGTGCCAGCAGCACACCGGGGAACACCATATATTTT
>NA|TRBJ2-2|NA|TRBV30
CAWSKNTGELFF
TGTGCCTGGAGCAAGAACACCGGGGAGCTGTTTTTT
>NA|TRBJ2-4|NA|TRBV3-1/TRBV3-2
CASSPYPPAALAKNIQYF
TGTGCCAGCAGCCCCTACCCCCCCGCGGCACTAGCCAAAAACATTCAGTACTTC
>NA|TRBJ1-2|TRBD1|TRBV19
CASSTGQYGYGYTF
TGTGCCAGTAGTACGGGACAGTACGGCTATGGCTACACCTTC
>NA|TRBJ2-1|NA|TRBV24-1
CATSDPRAGSSYNEQFF
TGTGCCACCAGTGATCCGCGGGCGGGGAGCTCCTACAATGAGCAGTTCTTC
>NA|TRBJ2-1|TRBD1|TRBV7-9
CASSRTGGLYNEQFF
TGTGCCAGCAGCCGAACAGGGGGCCTCTACAATGAGCAGTTCTTC
>NA|TRBJ1-5|TRBD1|TRBV28
CASSKQGPGGNQPQHF
TGTGCCAGCAGCAAACAGGGGCCTGGGGGCAATCAGCCCCAGCATTTT
>NA|TRBJ2-4|TRBD2|TRBV4-2
CASSKGRGREVRDIQYF
TGTGCCAGCAGCAAGGGCCGCGGGCGGGAGGTTCGGGACATTCAGTACTTC
>NA|TRBJ2-2|NA|TRBV9
CASSVGGENTGELFF
TGTGCCAGCAGCGTAGGGGGGGAGAACACCGGGGAGCTGTTTTTT
>NA|TRBJ2-3|TRBD2|TRBV5-6
CASIRGVGRGTDTQYF
TGTGCCAGCATCCGGGGGGTGGGCAGGGGCACAGATACGCAGTATTTT
>NA|TRBJ2-1|TRBD2|TRBV13
CASSPRLAVDYNEQFF
TGTGCCAGCAGCCCGCGACTAGCGGTGGACTACAATGAGCAGTTCTTC
>once|TRBJ2-3|TRBD1|TRBV9
CASSPRTGNGTDTQYF
TGTGCCAGCAGCCCCCGGACAGGGAATGGCACAGATACGCAGTATTTT
>once|TRBJ2-5|TRBD1|TRBV7-8
CASSTNRGHGETQYF
TGTGCCAGCAGCACCAACAGGGGGCACGGGGAGACCCAGTACTTC
>once|TRBJ2-5|TRBD2|TRBV11-3
CASSLAPLLAGGWETQYF
TGTGCCAGCAGCTTAGCCCCCCTTCTAGCGGGAGGGTGGGAGACCCAGTACTTC
>few|TRBJ1-1|NA|TRBV4-2
CASSQDGNRVNTEAFF
TGTGCCAGCAGCCAAGATGGCAACAGAGTCAACACTGAAGCTTTCTTT
>NA|TRBJ1-1|NA|TRBV2
CASSPPRTAPMGAFF
TGTGCCAGCAGTCCCCCCCGGACAGCTCCTATGGGGGCTTTCTTT
>NA|TRBJ1-2|NA|TRBV5-1
CASTPGGGNGYTF
TGCGCCAGCACCCCCGGGGGGGGGAATGGCTACACCTTC
>NA|TRBJ1-1|NA|TRBV5-4
CASRPRGSTEAFF
TGTGCCAGCAGACCTAGGGGGTCCACTGAAGCTTTCTTT
>NA|TRBJ2-1|NA|TRBV5-6
CASSPTRRSYNEQFF
TGTGCCAGCAGCCCCACTAGGAGGTCCTACAATGAGCAGTTCTTC
>NA|TRBJ1-3|NA|TRBV9
CASSPEGVPGNTIYF
TGTGCCAGCAGCCCCGAGGGGGTCCCAGGAAACACCATATATTTT
>NA|TRBJ2-3|NA|TRBV19
CASSGLEGGTQYF
TGTGCCAGTAGTGGGCTAGAGGGGGGGACGCAGTATTTT
>NA|TRBJ2-1|NA|TRBV7-9
CASSSPRAGPSYNEQFF
TGTGCCAGCAGCTCCCCCCGGGCGGGACCTTCCTACAATGAGCAGTTCTTC
>NA|TRBJ2-1|TRBD2|TRBV7-3
CASSTGLADKQFF
TGTGCCAGCAGCACCGGACTAGCGGACAAGCAGTTCTTC
>NA|TRBJ1-2|NA|TRBV6-5
CASSKGLGGYTF
TGTGCCAGCAGCAAGGGACTGGGAGGCTACACCTTC
>NA|TRBJ1-5|NA|TRBV6-2/TRBV6-3
CASSTGQPQHF
TGTGCCAGCAGTACGGGGCAGCCCCAGCATTTT
>NA|TRBJ1-3|NA|TRBV9
CASSVGGRENTIYF
TGTGCCAGCAGCGTGGGGGGGCGCGAAAACACCATATATTTT
>NA|TRBJ2-5|TRBD2|TRBV5-1
CASSLGLAGVGETQYF
TGCGCCAGCAGCTTGGGGCTAGCGGGAGTTGGCGAGACCCAGTACTTC
>few|TRBJ1-2|TRBD1|TRBV27
CASSLDRGSGYTF
TGTGCCAGCAGTTTGGACAGGGGAAGTGGCTACACCTTC
>once|TRBJ2-1|TRBD2|TRBV7-3
CASSLQTSATQSQFF
TGTGCCAGCAGCTTGCAGACTAGCGCCACCCAATCGCAGTTCTTC
>NA|TRBJ2-6|TRBD2|TRBV30
CAWTSLASGSSGANVLTF
TGTGCCTGGACATCGTTGGCTAGCGGTTCCTCTGGGGCCAACGTCCTGACTTTC
>NA|TRBJ2-3|TRBD1|TRBV14
CASSQGARGIQYF
TGTGCCAGCAGCCAAGGGGCCAGGGGGATTCAGTATTTT
>NA|TRBJ1-1|NA|TRBV28
CASTTPRGSGTEAFF
TGTGCCAGCACCACCCCCCGAGGGTCGGGGACTGAAGCTTTCTTT
>NA|TRBJ2-5|TRBD1|TRBV3-1/TRBV3-2
CASSQAQTGGQETQYF
TGTGCCAGCAGCCAAGCTCAGACAGGGGGGCAAGAGACCCAGTACTTC
>NA|TRBJ1-6|TRBD1|TRBV6-5
CAARTGGNSPLHF
TGTGCCGCACGGACAGGGGGCAATTCACCCCTCCACTTT
>NA|TRBJ1-3|TRBD1|TRBV30
CAWSAGGSGNTIYF
TGTGCCTGGAGTGCAGGGGGGTCTGGAAACACCATATATTTT
>NA|TRBJ2-7|NA|TRBV9
CASSARALGYEQYF
TGTGCCAGCAGCGCCAGGGCTTTAGGGTACGAGCAGTACTTC
>NA|TRBJ1-2|NA|TRBV24-1
CATSRQGLSYTF
TGTGCCACCAGTCGGCAGGGTCTTAGCTACACCTTC
>NA|TRBJ2-1|NA|TRBV14
CASSQVRVGEQFF
TGTGCCAGCAGCCAAGTCAGGGTTGGTGAGCAGTTCTTC
>NA|TRBJ1-5|NA|TRBV12-3/TRBV12-4
CASSVDQPQHF
TGTGCCAGCAGTGTCGATCAGCCCCAGCATTTT
>NA|TRBJ2-2|NA|TRBV18
CASHDGGRPVNTGELFF
TGTGCCAGCCACGACGGGGGGCGGCCCGTAAACACCGGGGAGCTGTTTTTT